The TCR beta chain described here comes from a study of blood T cell repertoires in COVID-19. Overall study: T cells, B-cell-depleted T cells, or PBMCs provided the cDNA or gDNA that served as material.

The V and J ends lost 3 bases and 3 bases, in that order; junction bases with no gene match: 4. The CDR3 sequence is 14 residues long. CDR1 is MNHEY, CDR2 SVGAGI, per germline. The table came from immunoSEQ multiplex PCR; TCRdb's copy has only in-frame clones and leaves some out. The repertoire holds 380,000 or so clones, with 81% as singletons. V gene TRBV6-5 combines with J gene TRBJ1-2, with 7 bases lining up with TRBD1. This sequence originates from a human donor with acute or convalescent COVID-19. The donor label of this sample is uncertain. Sequencing used peripheral blood. DNA for the CDR3: TGTGCCAGCAGTTATGAGGGGGCCGACTATGGCTACACCTTC. Residues: CASSYEGADYGYTF.